This T cell receptor (beta chain) was found in a study of T cell changes during pregnancy in multiple sclerosis. TCRdb's copy holds only in-frame clones and misses some; the assay was immunoSEQ multiplex PCR. In the table there are 38,000 or so clones, 90% of which are singletons. The CDR3 is made up of 14 amino acids. Germline CDR1 reads GTSNPN; CDR2 reads SVGIG (reference sequence). V shed 5 bases, J shed 5 bases, and the junction held 10 bases outside the gene matches. The receptor was isolated from a female donor with multiple sclerosis, enrolled in a pregnancy study. V and J are TRBV30 and TRBJ1-1; TRBD1 agrees at 8 bases. This specimen was CD4+ T cells from peripheral blood mononuclear cells, taken in the second trimester of pregnancy. This chain's CDR3 is CAWVPRGRRTEAFF. DNA for the CDR3: TGTGCCTGGGTACCCAGGGGGCGTCGAACTGAAGCTTTCTTT.